This T cell receptor (beta chain) emerged from a study of T cell responses to AZD1222 COVID-19 vaccine. The study, taken as a whole, reports: Reports say nearly half of spike-specific TCRs go after unmutated variant regions.

Repertoires were generated with immunoSEQ multiplex PCR, while TCRdb's copy carries only in-frame clones and drops some. The top ten hold more than 3% of the sample, which has more than 140,000 clones, approximately 90% seen once. There are 13 residues in the CDR3. In germline, CDR1 is GTSNPN, CDR2 SVGIG (reference sequence). V was trimmed by 2 bases and J by 0 bases, leaving 6 bases between them. This clone was seen once. No antigen is known for it. Sequences were derived from peripheral blood, sampled on day 0 of MenACWY control vaccination. The sequence came from an adult in good health. The chain employs TRBV30 and TRBJ2-3, with D uncertain. CDR3 sequence reads: CAWSYTSTDTQYF. The CDR3 DNA sequence: TGTGCCTGGAGTTACACGAGCACAGATACGCAGTATTTT.